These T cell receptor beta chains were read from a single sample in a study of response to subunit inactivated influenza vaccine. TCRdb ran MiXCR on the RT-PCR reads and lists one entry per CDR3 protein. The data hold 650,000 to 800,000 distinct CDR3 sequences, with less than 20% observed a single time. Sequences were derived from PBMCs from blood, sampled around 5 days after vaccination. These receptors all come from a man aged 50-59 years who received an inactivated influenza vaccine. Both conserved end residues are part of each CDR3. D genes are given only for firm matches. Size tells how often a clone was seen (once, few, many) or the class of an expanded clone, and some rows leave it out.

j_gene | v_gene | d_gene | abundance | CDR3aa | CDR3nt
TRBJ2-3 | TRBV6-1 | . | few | CASWRGGGLATQYF | TGTGCCAGCTGGAGGGGGGGTGGGCTAGCTACGCAGTATTTT
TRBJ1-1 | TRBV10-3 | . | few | CAISDGANTEAFF | TGTGCCATCAGTGATGGCGCGAACACTGAAGCTTTCTTT
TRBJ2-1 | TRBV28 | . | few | CASRQGINEQFF | TGTGCCAGCAGGCAGGGAATCAATGAGCAGTTCTTC
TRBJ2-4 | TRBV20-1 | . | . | CSASRLGETKNIQYF | TGCAGTGCTAGTCGATTGGGAGAGACCAAAAACATTCAGTACTTC
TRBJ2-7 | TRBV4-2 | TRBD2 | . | CASSHSGGAHEQYF | TGTGCCAGCAGCCACAGCGGGGGGGCCCACGAGCAGTACTTC
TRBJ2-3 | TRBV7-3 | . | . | CASSFRGRDVDTQYF | TGTGCCAGCAGCTTTCGCGGGCGCGATGTAGATACGCAGTATTTT
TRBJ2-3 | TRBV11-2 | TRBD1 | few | CASRSGWDRGSTDTQYF | TGTGCCAGCAGATCTGGTTGGGACAGGGGGAGCACAGATACGCAGTATTTT
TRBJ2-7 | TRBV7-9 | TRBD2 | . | CASRGASGSVYEQYF | TGTGCCAGCAGAGGGGCGAGCGGGAGTGTCTACGAGCAGTACTTC
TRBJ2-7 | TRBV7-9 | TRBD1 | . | CASLDRVRYEQYF | TGTGCCAGCTTGGACAGGGTGAGATACGAGCAGTACTTC
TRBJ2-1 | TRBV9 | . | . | CASSVASLGNEQFF | TGTGCCAGCAGCGTAGCCTCGTTGGGCAATGAGCAGTTCTTC
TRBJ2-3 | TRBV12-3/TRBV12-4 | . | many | CASSPFLGRDTQYF | TGTGCCAGCAGCCCATTCTTAGGGAGGGATACGCAGTATTTT
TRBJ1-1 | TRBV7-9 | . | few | CASSLHLGGTEAFF | TGTGCCAGCAGCTTGCATTTGGGGGGGACTGAAGCTTTCTTT
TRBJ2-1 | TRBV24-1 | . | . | CATSPQTSRSYNEQFF | TGTGCCACCAGCCCACAAACTAGCAGGAGCTACAATGAGCAGTTCTTC
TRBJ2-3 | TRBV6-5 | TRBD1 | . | CAISYQPPGQGADTQYF | TGTGCCATCAGTTACCAACCTCCGGGACAGGGGGCAGATACGCAGTATTTT
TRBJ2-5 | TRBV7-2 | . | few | CASSSGEQETQYF | TGTGCCAGCAGCTCAGGGGAGCAAGAGACCCAGTACTTC
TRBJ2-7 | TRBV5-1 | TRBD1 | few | CASSSDGQALLWYF | TGCGCCAGCAGCTCAGACGGACAGGCCTTGCTTTGGTACTTC
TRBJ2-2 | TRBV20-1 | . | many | CSASLQGNTGELFF | TGCAGTGCTAGTCTCCAGGGGAACACCGGGGAGCTGTTTTTT
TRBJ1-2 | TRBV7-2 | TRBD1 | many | CASSPGTGLIYGYTF | TGTGCCAGCAGCCCAGGGACAGGCCTGATCTATGGCTACACCTTC
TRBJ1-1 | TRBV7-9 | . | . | CASSLGRTDEAFF | TGTGCCAGCAGCTTGGGGAGGACGGATGAAGCTTTCTTT
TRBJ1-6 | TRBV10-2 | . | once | CASSEPQGWESYNSPLHF | TGCGCCAGCAGTGAGCCACAGGGATGGGAATCCTATAATTCACCCCTCCACTTT
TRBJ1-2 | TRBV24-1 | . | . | CATSDSLGVDYGYTF | TGTGCCACCAGTGATTCCTTGGGCGTAGACTATGGCTACACCTTC
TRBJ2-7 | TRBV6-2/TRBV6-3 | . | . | CASREDGTQFYEQYF | TGTGCCAGCAGGGAGGACGGGACCCAATTTTACGAGCAGTACTTC